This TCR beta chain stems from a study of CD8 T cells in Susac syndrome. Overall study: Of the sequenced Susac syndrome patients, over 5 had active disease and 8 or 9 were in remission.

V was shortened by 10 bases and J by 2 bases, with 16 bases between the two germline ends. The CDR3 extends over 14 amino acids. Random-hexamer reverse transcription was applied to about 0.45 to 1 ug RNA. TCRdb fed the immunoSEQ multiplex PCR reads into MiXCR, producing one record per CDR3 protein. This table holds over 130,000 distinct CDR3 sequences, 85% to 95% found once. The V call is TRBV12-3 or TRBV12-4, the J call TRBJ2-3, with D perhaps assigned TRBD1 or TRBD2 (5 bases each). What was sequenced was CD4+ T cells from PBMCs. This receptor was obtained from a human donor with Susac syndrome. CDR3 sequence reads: CATKLRGNTDTQYF. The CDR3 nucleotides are TGTGCCACCAAACTCCGGGGCAACACAGATACGCAGTATTTT.